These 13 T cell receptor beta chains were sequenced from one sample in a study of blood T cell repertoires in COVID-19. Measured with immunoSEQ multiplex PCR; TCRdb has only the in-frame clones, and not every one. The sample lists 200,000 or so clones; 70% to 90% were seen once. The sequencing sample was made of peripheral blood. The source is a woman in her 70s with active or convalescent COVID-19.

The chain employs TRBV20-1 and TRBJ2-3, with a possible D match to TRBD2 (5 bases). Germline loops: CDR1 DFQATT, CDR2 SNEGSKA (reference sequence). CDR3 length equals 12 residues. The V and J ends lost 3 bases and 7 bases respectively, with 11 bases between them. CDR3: CSASQSGNTQYF. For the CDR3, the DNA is TGCAGTGCTAGTCAGAGCGGTAATACGCAGTATTTT.

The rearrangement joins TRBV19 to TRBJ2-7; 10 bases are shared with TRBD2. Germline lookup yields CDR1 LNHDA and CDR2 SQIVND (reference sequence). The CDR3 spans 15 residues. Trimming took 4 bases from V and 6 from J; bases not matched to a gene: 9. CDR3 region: CASSTPGTSVGEQYF. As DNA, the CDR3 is TGTGCCAGTAGTACGCCCGGGACTAGCGTAGGCGAGCAGTACTTC.

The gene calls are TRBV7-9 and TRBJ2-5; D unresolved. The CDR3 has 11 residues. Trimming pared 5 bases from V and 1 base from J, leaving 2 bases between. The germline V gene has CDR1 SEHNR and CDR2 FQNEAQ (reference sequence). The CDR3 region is CASSLQETQYF. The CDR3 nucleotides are TGTGCCAGCAGCCTCCAAGAGACCCAGTACTTC. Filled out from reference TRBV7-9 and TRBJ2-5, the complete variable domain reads DTGVSQNPRHKITKRGQNVTFRCDPISEHNRLYWYRQTLGQGPEFLTYFQNEAQLEKSRLLSDRFSAERPKGSFSTLEIQRTEQGDSAMYLCASSLQETQYFGPGTRLLVL.

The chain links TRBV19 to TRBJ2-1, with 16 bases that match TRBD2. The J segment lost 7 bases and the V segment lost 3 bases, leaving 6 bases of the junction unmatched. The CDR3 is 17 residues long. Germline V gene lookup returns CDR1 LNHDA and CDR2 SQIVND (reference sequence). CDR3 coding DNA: TGTGCCAGTAGTATGGGGACTAGCGGGAGGGCCGGGAATGAGCAGTTCTTC. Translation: CASSMGTSGRAGNEQFF. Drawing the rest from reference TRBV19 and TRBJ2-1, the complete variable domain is DGGITQSPKYLFRKEGQNVTLSCEQNLNHDAMYWYRQDPGQGLRLIYYSQIVNDFQKGDIAEGYSVSREKKESFPLTVTSAQKNPTAFYLCASSMGTSGRAGNEQFFGPGTRLTVL.

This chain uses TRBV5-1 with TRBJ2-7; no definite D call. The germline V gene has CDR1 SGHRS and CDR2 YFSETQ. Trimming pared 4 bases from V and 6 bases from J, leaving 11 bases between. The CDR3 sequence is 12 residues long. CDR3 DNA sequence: TGCGCCAGCAGCCTTCAGTTTGCCGAGCAGTACTTC. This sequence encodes CASSLQFAEQYF. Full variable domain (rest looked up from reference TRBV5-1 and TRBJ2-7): KAGVTQTPRYLIKTRGQQVTLSCSPISGHRSVSWYQQTPGQGLQFLFEYFSETQRNKGNFPGRFSGRQFSNSRSEMNVSTLELGDSALYLCASSLQFAEQYFGPGTRLTVT.

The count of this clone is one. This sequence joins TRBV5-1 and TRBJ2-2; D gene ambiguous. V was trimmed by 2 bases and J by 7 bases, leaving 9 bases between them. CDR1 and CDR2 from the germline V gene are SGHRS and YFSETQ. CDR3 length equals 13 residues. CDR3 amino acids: CASSFRVGGELFF. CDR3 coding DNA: TGCGCCAGCAGCTTCCGGGTAGGCGGGGAGCTGTTTTTT.

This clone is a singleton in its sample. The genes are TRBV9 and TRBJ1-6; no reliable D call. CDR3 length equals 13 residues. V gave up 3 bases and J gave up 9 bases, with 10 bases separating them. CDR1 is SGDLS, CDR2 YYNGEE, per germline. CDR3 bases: TGTGCCAGCAGCGCCCTCTCGGGTTCACCCCTCCACTTT. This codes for CASSALSGSPLHF.

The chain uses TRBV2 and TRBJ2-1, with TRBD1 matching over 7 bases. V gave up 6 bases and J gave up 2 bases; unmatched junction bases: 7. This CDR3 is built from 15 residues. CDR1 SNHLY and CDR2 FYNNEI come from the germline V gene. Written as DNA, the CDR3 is TGTGCCAGCAGCCCACAGGGGATGACCTACAATGAGCAGTTCTTC. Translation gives CASSPQGMTYNEQFF.

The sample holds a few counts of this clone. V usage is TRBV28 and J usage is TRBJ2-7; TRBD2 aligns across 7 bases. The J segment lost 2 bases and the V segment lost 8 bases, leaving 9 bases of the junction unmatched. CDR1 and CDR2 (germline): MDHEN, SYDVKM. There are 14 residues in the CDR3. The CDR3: CASASGGGPYEQYF. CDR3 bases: TGTGCCAGCGCGTCGGGGGGTGGGCCCTACGAGCAGTACTTC.

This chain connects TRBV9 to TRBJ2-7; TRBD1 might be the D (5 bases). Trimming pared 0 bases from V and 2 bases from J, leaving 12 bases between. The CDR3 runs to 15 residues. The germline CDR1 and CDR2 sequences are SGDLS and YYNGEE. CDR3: CASSVGRGPPYEQYF. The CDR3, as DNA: TGTGCCAGCAGCGTAGGAAGGGGTCCACCCTACGAGCAGTACTTC. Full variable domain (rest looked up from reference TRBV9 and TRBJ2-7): DSGVTQTPKHLITATGQRVTLRCSPRSGDLSVYWYQQSLDQGLQFLIQYYNGEERAKGNILERFSAQQFPDLHSELNLSSLELGDSALYFCASSVGRGPPYEQYFGPGTRLTVT.

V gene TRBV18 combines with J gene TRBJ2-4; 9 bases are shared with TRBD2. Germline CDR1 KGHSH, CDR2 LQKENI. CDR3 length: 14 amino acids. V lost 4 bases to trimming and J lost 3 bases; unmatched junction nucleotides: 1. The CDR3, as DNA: TGTGCCAGCTCACGGCGGGAGGGCAAAAACATTCAGTACTTC. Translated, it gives CASSRREGKNIQYF. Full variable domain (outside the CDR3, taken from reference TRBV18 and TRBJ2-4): NAGVMQNPRHLVRRRGQEARLRCSPMKGHSHVYWYRQLPEEGLKFMVYLQKENIIDESGMPKERFSAEFPKEGPSILRIQQVVRGDSAAYFCASSRREGKNIQYFGAGTRLSVL.

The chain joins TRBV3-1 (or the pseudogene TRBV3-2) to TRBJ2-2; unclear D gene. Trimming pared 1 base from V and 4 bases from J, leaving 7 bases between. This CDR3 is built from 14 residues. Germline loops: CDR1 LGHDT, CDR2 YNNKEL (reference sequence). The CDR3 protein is CASSQGWSTGELFF. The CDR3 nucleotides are TGTGCCAGCAGCCAAGGGTGGAGCACCGGGGAGCTGTTTTTT.

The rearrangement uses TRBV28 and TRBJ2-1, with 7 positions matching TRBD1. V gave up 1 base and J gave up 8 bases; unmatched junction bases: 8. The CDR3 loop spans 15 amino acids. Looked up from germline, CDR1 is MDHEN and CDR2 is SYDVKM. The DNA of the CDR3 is TGTGCCAGCAGTTTATCCGCACAGGGGAACGATGAGCAGTTCTTC. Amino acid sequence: CASSLSAQGNDEQFF.